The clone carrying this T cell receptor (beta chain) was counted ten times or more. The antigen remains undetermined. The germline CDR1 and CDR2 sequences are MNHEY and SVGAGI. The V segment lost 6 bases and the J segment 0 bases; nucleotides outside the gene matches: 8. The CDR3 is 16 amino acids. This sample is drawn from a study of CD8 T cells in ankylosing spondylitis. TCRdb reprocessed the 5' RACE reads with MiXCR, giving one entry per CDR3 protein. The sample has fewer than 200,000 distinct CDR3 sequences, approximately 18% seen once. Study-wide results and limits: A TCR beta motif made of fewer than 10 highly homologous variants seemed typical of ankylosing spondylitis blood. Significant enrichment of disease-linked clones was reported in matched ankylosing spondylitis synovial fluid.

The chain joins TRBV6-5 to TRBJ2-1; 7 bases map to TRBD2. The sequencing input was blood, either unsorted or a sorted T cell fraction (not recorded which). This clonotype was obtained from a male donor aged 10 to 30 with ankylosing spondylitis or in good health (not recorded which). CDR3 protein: CASSRLAVSSYNEQFF. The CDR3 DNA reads TGTGCCAGCAGCAGACTAGCCGTGAGCTCCTACAATGAGCAGTTCTTC.